This TCR beta chain emerged from a study of OX40 agonist ivuxolimab in advanced cancers. Study details: Participants, 75% to 85% male, averaged 60 years of age, ranging from about 23 to 90.

Sequencing was performed with immunoSEQ multiplex PCR; in TCRdb, only in-frame clones are kept and a portion is missing. The sample consists of around 68,000 clones, around 93% of them appearing once. Study-wide results and caveats: The work left the antigen specificity of expanded peripheral T cells undetermined.

The CDR3 contains 16 residues. V was clipped by 2 bases and J by 3 bases; unmatched bases: 2. Germline V CDR1 and CDR2: MDHEN, SYDVKM. Notes on this clone: What it recognizes is unknown.

The source is an adult with an advanced solid tumor such as melanoma, head and neck, liver or kidney cancer. This sample comprised CD4+ or CD8+ T cells sorted from blood, obtained in a trial of the OX40 agonist ivuxolimab. This chain uses TRBV28 with TRBJ1-5, with 12 nucleotides matching TRBD1. CDR3 loop: CASSLQGQGANQPQHF. For the CDR3, the DNA is TGTGCCAGCAGTTTACAGGGACAGGGGGCCAATCAGCCCCAGCATTTT. Complete variable domain (other parts from reference TRBV28 and TRBJ1-5): DVKVTQSSRYLVKRTGEKVFLECVQDMDHENMFWYRQDPGLGLRLIYFSYDVKMKEKGDIPEGYSVSREKKERFSLILESASTNQTSMYLCASSLQGQGANQPQHFGDGTRLSIL.